These 30 T cell receptor beta chains share one sample of origin, sequenced in a study of blood T cell repertoires in COVID-19 (dated by TCRdb to about 2020). The protocol used for the library was the immunoSEQ multiplex PCR assay. In TCRdb, the immuneACCESS table is reduced to in-frame sequences with V and J assigned. These tables do not hold every clone; where another copy was compared, an unresolved V gene accounts for under half, and the others remain unexplained. The sample includes some 290,000 clones, with about nine tenths observed a single time. Roughly 2% of the sample is held by the ten biggest clonotypes. Sequenced material: peripheral blood. The receptors stem from a woman aged 50 to 60 who had recovered from COVID-19.

The chain uses TRBV28 and TRBJ1-3, with D perhaps matching TRBD1 (5 bases). Per the germline V gene, CDR1 is MDHEN and CDR2 is SYDVKM. The V end lost 2 bases, the J end lost 0 bases, and 26 bases lay between the germline ends. The CDR3 runs to 21 residues. In DNA, the CDR3 is TGTGCCAGCAGTTTACCCACGCCGGGACTCTGGGCCGCTGTCTCTGGAAACACCATATATTTT. As protein: CASSLPTPGLWAAVSGNTIYF.

This chain links TRBV5-6 with TRBJ1-1; no definite D call. CDR3 length: 12 residues. The V gene lost 4 bases and the J gene lost 0 bases, with 4 bases spanning the gap. Germline V CDR1 and CDR2: SGHDT, YYEEEE. The CDR3 DNA is TGTGCCAGCAGCACAGTGAACACTGAAGCTTTCTTT. It is translated as CASSTVNTEAFF.

This rearrangement joins TRBV7-9 to TRBJ2-7, with TRBD2 identical over 8 bases. The ends lost 3 bases at V and 5 bases at J; junction bases unmatched: 9. Germline V gives CDR1 SEHNR, CDR2 FQNEAQ (reference sequence). This CDR3 has 15 amino acids. The CDR3, as DNA: TGTGCCAGCAGCTTCACCCGGGGGGGAGAAAACGAGCAGTACTTC. Protein: CASSFTRGGENEQYF.

The chain joins TRBV9 to TRBJ2-7; D might be TRBD2 (6 bases). The CDR3 covers 14 residues. Germline CDR1 is SGDLS and CDR2 is YYNGEE. V shed 1 base and J shed 0 bases, with 8 bases lying between them. The CDR3, as DNA: TGTGCCAGCAGCGTAAGCGGGCACTCCTACGAGCAGTACTTC. Its protein is CASSVSGHSYEQYF.

The gene calls are TRBV6-5 and TRBJ2-7, with 7 bases fitting TRBD1. CDR1 and CDR2 (germline): MNHEY, SVGAGI. V lost 2 bases, J lost 2 bases, and 3 bases stayed unmatched. The CDR3 loop spans 14 amino acids. The CDR3 here is CASSYGTGAYEQYF. The DNA of the CDR3 is TGTGCCAGCAGTTACGGTACAGGGGCCTACGAGCAGTACTTC.

As concerns this clone: With only one base between it and a far larger clone, this is likely a read error. The chain combines TRBV5-6 with TRBJ1-1, with a possible D match to TRBD1 (6 bases). Germline V gene data show CDR1 as SGHDT and CDR2 as YYEEEE. Trimming pared 4 bases from V and 5 bases from J, leaving 9 bases between. This CDR3 spans 12 amino acids. The CDR3 loop is CASSATGTEAFF. The CDR3 nucleotides read TGTGCCAGCAGCGCAACAGGGACTGAAGCTTTCTTT.

This clone was counted between two and nine times. The chain employs TRBV6-1 and TRBJ1-2; D not resolved. Germline CDR1 and CDR2: MNHNS and SASEGT. V lost 2 bases and J 4 bases, leaving 8 bases between the germline ends. The CDR3 extends over 13 amino acids. This CDR3 reads CASSESPSYGYTF. The CDR3, as DNA: TGTGCCAGCAGTGAATCGCCGAGCTATGGCTACACCTTC.

The count of this clone is one. This chain joins TRBV19 and TRBJ1-4; possibly TRBD1 for D (5 bases). The CDR3 sequence is 15 residues long. With 6 bases removed from V and 0 bases from J, the gap between germline ends came to 11 bases. The germline V gene encodes CDR1 LNHDA and CDR2 SQIVND (reference sequence). CDR3 sequence: CASRPGGATNEKLFF. DNA for the CDR3: TGTGCCAGTAGGCCCGGGGGTGCAACTAATGAAAAACTGTTTTTT.

The chain couples TRBV2 to TRBJ2-7; TRBD1 might be the D (6 bases). Trimming took off 8 bases at V and 2 bases at J, with 16 bases between the two ends. Germline lookup yields CDR1 SNHLY and CDR2 FYNNEI. The CDR3 covers 14 residues. As DNA, the CDR3 is TGTGCCAGCGGATCACAGGGTTTCACCTACGAGCAGTACTTC. It codes for CASGSQGFTYEQYF.

This clone was found a few times. CDR3 coding DNA: TGTGCCAGCAGCCCCGGGACAGGGCTTAGCAATCAGCCCCAGCATTTT. This sequence encodes CASSPGTGLSNQPQHF. J is TRBJ1-5 and V is TRBV9, with TRBD1 identical over 9 bases. The length of the CDR3 is 16 residues. V gave up 4 bases and J gave up 0 bases; unmatched junction bases: 5. From germline, CDR1 is SGDLS and CDR2 YYNGEE.

The chain recombines TRBV27 with TRBJ2-7; perhaps TRBD2 as D (7 bases). V was cut by 7 bases and J by 3 bases, with 13 bases left in between. The CDR3 consists of 13 residues. Germline-derived CDR1 and CDR2 are MNHEY and SMNVEV (reference sequence). This chain's CDR3 is CASTRGAFYEQYF. The CDR3 bases are TGTGCCAGCACCCGGGGGGCCTTCTACGAGCAGTACTTC.

This rearrangement joins TRBV6-2 or TRBV6-3 to TRBJ1-2, with no clear D. The V end lost 0 bases, the J end lost 2 bases, and 10 bases lay between the germline ends. In germline, CDR1 is MNHEY, CDR2 SVGEGT. The CDR3 spans 15 residues. The chain's CDR3 is CASSYSLRANYGYTF. As DNA, the CDR3 is TGTGCCAGCAGTTACTCCTTGCGGGCAAACTATGGCTACACCTTC.

This clone was observed once. This chain links TRBV15 with TRBJ1-2, with 7 bases matching TRBD1. Germline loops: CDR1 LNHNV, CDR2 YYDKDF (reference sequence). Losses at the gene ends were 4 bases for V and 4 bases for J; bases not matched to a gene: 9. The CDR3 sequence is 15 residues long. The CDR3 nucleotides read TGTGCCACCAGCAAGGACAGGAATTCCCTCTATGGCTACACCTTC. Protein product: CATSKDRNSLYGYTF.

The CDR3 spells CASSVFSGGNTGELFF. The CDR3 DNA is TGTGCCAGCAGCGTTTTTAGCGGGGGGAACACCGGGGAGCTGTTTTTT. This chain links TRBV9 with TRBJ2-2, with 9 bases aligning to TRBD2. Germline lookup yields CDR1 SGDLS and CDR2 YYNGEE. The CDR3 extends over 16 amino acids. V shed 2 bases and J 1 base; nucleotides not matched to a gene: 3.

The rearrangement links TRBV7-2 to TRBJ1-5; 7 bases are a match to TRBD1. The CDR3 covers 15 residues. The germline CDR1 and CDR2 sequences are SGHTA and FQGNSA. Trimming cost V 5 bases and J 2 bases; bases outside gene matches: 6. CDR3 residues: CASSQRTGGNQPQHF. As DNA, the CDR3 is TGTGCCAGCAGCCAACGAACAGGGGGCAATCAGCCCCAGCATTTT.

The chain links TRBV15 to TRBJ2-5; D might be TRBD1 (5 bases). Germline-derived CDR1 and CDR2 are LNHNV and YYDKDF (reference sequence). The CDR3 consists of 17 residues. V lost 0 bases, J lost 3 bases, and 17 bases lay in between. The CDR3 reads CATSRDSGRVGKETQYF. The DNA for the CDR3 is TGTGCCACCAGCAGAGATAGTGGCAGGGTGGGAAAAGAGACCCAGTACTTC. Filled out from reference TRBV15 and TRBJ2-5, the complete variable domain reads DAMVIQNPRYQVTQFGKPVTLSCSQTLNHNVMYWYQQKSSQAPKLLFHYYDKDFNNEADTPDNFQSRRPNTSFCFLDIRSPGLGDTAMYLCATSRDSGRVGKETQYFGPGTRLLVL.

The chain employs TRBV5-5 and TRBJ1-1; TRBD1 agrees at 7 bases. The V gene's germline CDR1 is SGHKS and CDR2 YYEKEE (reference sequence). The V gene end was trimmed by 4 bases and the J gene end by 7 bases; junction bases not matched to a gene: 7. This CDR3 spans 13 amino acids. The CDR3: CASSLGTANEAFF. In DNA, the CDR3 is TGTGCCAGCAGCCTAGGGACAGCCAATGAAGCTTTCTTT.

The V and J genes are TRBV19 and TRBJ1-2; the D gene is possibly TRBD1 (6 bases). Germline V gives CDR1 LNHDA, CDR2 SQIVND (reference sequence). The CDR3 covers 18 residues. V shed 1 base and J shed 0 bases, with 18 bases lying between them. Here the CDR3 DNA reads TGTGCCAGTAGTATAGGGGTCCGGGGCAGGGGAGCTAACTATGGCTACACCTTC. Translation: CASSIGVRGRGANYGYTF.

The chain recombines TRBV7-2 with TRBJ1-4; no clear D gene. The CDR3 length is 15 residues. Deletions cut 1 base from V and 0 bases from J, with 6 bases between. Germline V gene sequence: CDR1 SGHTA, CDR2 FQGNSA. The CDR3 protein is CASSLGLSTNEKLFF. Written as DNA, the CDR3 is TGTGCCAGCAGCTTAGGGCTTTCAACTAATGAAAAACTGTTTTTT.

This rearrangement joins TRBV3-1 (or the pseudogene TRBV3-2) to TRBJ2-5; D is possibly TRBD2 (6 bases). The CDR3 sequence is 14 residues long. In germline, CDR1 is LGHDT, CDR2 YNNKEL (reference sequence). The V and J ends lost 1 base and 9 bases respectively, with 15 bases between them. The CDR3 spells CASSQAPGTLAQYF. The CDR3 DNA reads as TGTGCCAGCAGCCAAGCCCCCGGGACTTTGGCCCAGTACTTC.

V gene TRBV6-5 combines with J gene TRBJ1-5; no reliable D call. This CDR3 is 15 amino acids long. CDR1 and CDR2 (germline): MNHEY, SVGAGI. V lost 6 bases to trimming and J lost 0 bases, with 12 bases between them. Here the CDR3 reads CASSVYSSSNQPQHF. CDR3 nucleotide sequence: TGTGCCAGCAGCGTCTATTCGAGTAGCAATCAGCCCCAGCATTTT.

V gene TRBV21-1 combines with J gene TRBJ2-2; the table's D call of TRBD1 was not tested on the DNA. TRBV21-1 is assigned pseudogene status. The CDR3 spans 17 residues. The CDR3 nucleotides are TGTGCCAGCAGCAAAGCGGGGCCAGGGGCGGTCACCGGGGAGCTGTTTTTT. Residues: CASSKAGPGAVTGELFF.

This chain joins TRBV7-9 and TRBJ1-1; weak D call: TRBD1 (5 bases). Trimming shortened V by 1 base and J by 5 bases, and 17 bases separated the two germline ends. Germline CDR1 and CDR2: SEHNR and FQNEAQ (reference sequence). CDR3 length: 16 residues. CDR3 DNA sequence: TGTGCCAGCAGCTTAGGTCGGGCCCAGGGAGGTACTGAAGCTTTCTTT. Encoded protein: CASSLGRAQGGTEAFF.

The rearrangement joins TRBV5-5 to TRBJ2-2, with D hard to call. CDR3 length equals 15 residues. V was shortened by 0 bases and J by 1 base, with 7 bases between the two germline ends. Looked up from germline, CDR1 is SGHKS and CDR2 is YYEKEE (reference sequence). Written as DNA, the CDR3 is TGTGCCAGCAGCTTGGTCGGGTTGAACACCGGGGAGCTGTTTTTT. Encoded protein: CASSLVGLNTGELFF.

Only one count was recorded for this clone. The chain employs TRBV30 and TRBJ2-1; D gene uncertain. V was clipped by 1 base and J by 3 bases, with 16 bases between them. This CDR3 region has 16 residues. CDR1 and CDR2 (germline): GTSNPN, SVGIG (reference sequence). The CDR3 bases are TGTGCCTGGAGTGCCCTTACAGCTTCCCACTACAATGAGCAGTTCTTC. It codes for CAWSALTASHYNEQFF.

The V gene is TRBV4-3, the J gene TRBJ1-1, with unresolved D. The CDR3 spans 14 residues. V gave up 7 bases and J gave up 6 bases, with 18 bases separating them. From germline, CDR1 is LGHNA and CDR2 YSLEER. The CDR3 nucleotides are TGCGCCAGCACCACCGGACTTGGGCCGGCTGAAGCTTTCTTT. Encoded protein: CASTTGLGPAEAFF.

The gene calls are TRBV7-2 and TRBJ2-5; TRBD2 aligns across 9 bases. Unmatched junction bases numbered 9, after V lost 3 bases and J lost 4 bases. CDR3 length: 16 amino acids. Germline V lookup: CDR1 SGHTA, CDR2 FQGNSA. The CDR3 protein is CASSFLAGVKAETQYF. The CDR3 DNA follows: TGTGCCAGCAGCTTCTTAGCGGGAGTGAAGGCAGAGACCCAGTACTTC.

This clone was picked up one time. This CDR3 is also generated by other DNA sequences in the sample. The rearrangement joins TRBV30 to TRBJ1-5, with a weak D call TRBD1 (5 bases). This CDR3 has 13 amino acids. CDR1 and CDR2 from the germline V gene are GTSNPN and SVGIG (reference sequence). Trimming removed 0 bases at V and 7 bases at J, with 10 bases between. CDR3 residues: CAWSVQGSQPQHF. The CDR3 nucleotides read TGTGCCTGGAGTGTCCAGGGAAGCCAGCCCCAGCATTTT.

V and J are TRBV3-1 (or the pseudogene TRBV3-2) and TRBJ1-1, with D uncertain. Germline V CDR1 and CDR2: LGHDT, YNNKEL (reference sequence). CDR3 size: 16 residues. Trimming pared 4 bases from V and 0 bases from J, leaving 15 bases between. CDR3 sequence reads: CASSPRGSSLNTEAFF. The DNA of the CDR3 is TGTGCCAGCAGCCCCCGAGGGTCAAGCTTGAACACTGAAGCTTTCTTT.

This clone was counted a few times. The genes are TRBV25-1 and TRBJ2-2, with D maybe TRBD1 (5 bases). In germline, CDR1 is MGHDK, CDR2 SYGVNS. V was clipped by 6 bases and J by 7 bases, with 6 bases between them. The CDR3 has 11 residues. The CDR3 here is CASSRVGELFF. CDR3 nucleotide sequence: TGTGCCAGCAGCAGGGTCGGGGAGCTGTTTTTT. Supplemented by reference TRBV25-1 and TRBJ2-2, the full variable domain reads EADIYQTPRYLVIGTGKKITLECSQTMGHDKMYWYQQDPGMELHLIHYSYGVNSTEKGDLSSESTVSRIRTEHFPLTLESARPSHTSQYLCASSRVGELFFGEGSRLTVL.